This TCR beta chain was captured by sequencing in a study of radiotherapy plus CTLA-4 blockade in lung cancer. The repertoire was sequenced with immunoSEQ multiplex PCR; TCRdb's copy has only in-frame clones and lacks some. The table records about 45,000 clones, around 77% of them present only once. Findings and limits, study-wide: It was early blood T cell clone dynamics, with interferon-beta, that reportedly best predicted response.

Comment on this clone: What it binds is unknown.

This specimen consisted of peripheral blood, obtained from a patient treated with radiotherapy plus ipilimumab. The receptor comes from a human donor with non-small cell lung cancer who had stable disease on radiotherapy plus ipilimumab.

For the CDR3, the DNA is TGCAGCGTCAACCGGGACAGCTCCTATGGCTACACCTTC. Translated: CSVNRDSSYGYTF. The chain uses TRBV29-1 and TRBJ1-2; 7 nucleotides agree with TRBD1. The CDR3 loop spans 13 amino acids. V lost 6 bases and J lost 4; bases outside the gene matches: 8. In germline, CDR1 is SQVTM, CDR2 ANQGSEA.